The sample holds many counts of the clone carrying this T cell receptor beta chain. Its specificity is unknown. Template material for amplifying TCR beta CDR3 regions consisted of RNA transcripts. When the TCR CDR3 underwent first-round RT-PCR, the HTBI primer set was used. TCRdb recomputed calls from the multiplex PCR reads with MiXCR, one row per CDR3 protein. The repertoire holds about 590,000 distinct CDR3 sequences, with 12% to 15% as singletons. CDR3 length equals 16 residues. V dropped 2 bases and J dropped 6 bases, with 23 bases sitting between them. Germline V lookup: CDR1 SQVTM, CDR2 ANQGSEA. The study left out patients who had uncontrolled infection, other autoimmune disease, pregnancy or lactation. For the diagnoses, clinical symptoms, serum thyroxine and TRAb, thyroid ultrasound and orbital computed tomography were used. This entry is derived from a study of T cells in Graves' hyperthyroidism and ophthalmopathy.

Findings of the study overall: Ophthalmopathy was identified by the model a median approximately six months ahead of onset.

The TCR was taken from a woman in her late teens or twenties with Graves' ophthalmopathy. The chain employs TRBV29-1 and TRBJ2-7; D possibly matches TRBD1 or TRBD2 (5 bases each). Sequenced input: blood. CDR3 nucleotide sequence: TGCAGCGTTGAACCCCGCGACGGCGGGCCCCAGGGCGAGCAGTACTTC. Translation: CSVEPRDGGPQGEQYF.